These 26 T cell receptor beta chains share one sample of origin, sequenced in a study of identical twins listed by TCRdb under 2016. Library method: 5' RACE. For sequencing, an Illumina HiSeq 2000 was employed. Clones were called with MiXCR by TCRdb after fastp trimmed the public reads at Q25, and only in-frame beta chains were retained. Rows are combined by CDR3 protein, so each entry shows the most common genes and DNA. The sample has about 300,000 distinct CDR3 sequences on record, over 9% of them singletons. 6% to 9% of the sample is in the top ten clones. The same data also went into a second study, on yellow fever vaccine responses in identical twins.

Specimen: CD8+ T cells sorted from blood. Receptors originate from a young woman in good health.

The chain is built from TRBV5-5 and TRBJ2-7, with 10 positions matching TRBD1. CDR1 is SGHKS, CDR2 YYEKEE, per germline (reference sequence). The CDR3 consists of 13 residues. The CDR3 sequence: CSSSWTGGLEQYV. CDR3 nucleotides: TGTTCCAGCAGCTGGACAGGGGGTCTCGAGCAGTACGTC.

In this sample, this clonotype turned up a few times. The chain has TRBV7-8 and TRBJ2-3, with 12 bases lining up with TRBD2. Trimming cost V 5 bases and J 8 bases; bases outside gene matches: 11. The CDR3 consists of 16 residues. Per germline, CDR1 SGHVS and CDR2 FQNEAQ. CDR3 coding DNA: TGTGCCAGCAGCCCATCGCTAGCGGGAGGGCCAACTACGCAGTATTTT. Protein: CASSPSLAGGPTTQYF. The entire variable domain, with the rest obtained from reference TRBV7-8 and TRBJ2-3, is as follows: GAGVSQSPRYKVAKRGQDVALRCDPISGHVSLFWYQQALGQGPEFLTYFQNEAQLDKSGLPSDRFFAERPEGSVSTLKIQRTQQEDSAVYLCASSPSLAGGPTTQYFGPGTRLTVL.

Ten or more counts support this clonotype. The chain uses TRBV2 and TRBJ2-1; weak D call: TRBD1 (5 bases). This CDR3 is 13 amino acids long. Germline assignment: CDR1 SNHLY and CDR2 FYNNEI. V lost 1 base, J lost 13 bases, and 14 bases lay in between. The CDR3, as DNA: TGTGCCAGCAGTGAAGTTACAGGCTTGAACCAGTTCTTC. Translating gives CASSEVTGLNQFF.

The CDR3 reads CASSQAGGALRDTQYF. The CDR3 nucleotides read TGCGCCAGCAGCCAAGCGGGGGGGGCGTTGAGAGATACGCAGTATTTT. The rearrangement joins TRBV5-1 to TRBJ2-3; 10 bases align to TRBD2. The CDR3 totals 16 residues. The J segment lost 5 bases and the V segment lost 4 bases, leaving 10 bases of the junction unmatched. Germline lookup yields CDR1 SGHRS and CDR2 YFSETQ.

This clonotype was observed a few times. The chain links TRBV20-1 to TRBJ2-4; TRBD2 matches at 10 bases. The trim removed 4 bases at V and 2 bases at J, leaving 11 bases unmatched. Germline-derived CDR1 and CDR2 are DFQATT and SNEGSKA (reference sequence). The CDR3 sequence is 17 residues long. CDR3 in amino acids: CSATTSGLARPKNIQYF. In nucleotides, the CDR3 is TGCAGTGCTACAACTTCGGGACTAGCGCGGCCCAAAAACATTCAGTACTTC.

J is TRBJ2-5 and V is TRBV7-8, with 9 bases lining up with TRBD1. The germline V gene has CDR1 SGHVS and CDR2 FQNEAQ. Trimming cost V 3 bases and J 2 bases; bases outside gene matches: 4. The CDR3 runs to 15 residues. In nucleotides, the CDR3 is TGTGCCAGCAGCTTGCACAGGGGGCTTCAAGAGACCCAGTACTTC. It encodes CASSLHRGLQETQYF. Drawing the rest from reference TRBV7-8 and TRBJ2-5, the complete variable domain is GAGVSQSPRYKVAKRGQDVALRCDPISGHVSLFWYQQALGQGPEFLTYFQNEAQLDKSGLPSDRFFAERPEGSVSTLKIQRTQQEDSAVYLCASSLHRGLQETQYFGPGTRLLVL.

The CDR3 sequence is CASTELRVSRRSAEQFF. The CDR3 nucleotides are TGTGCCAGCACCGAACTCCGGGTTTCTAGACGAAGCGCTGAGCAGTTCTTC. The V gene is TRBV7-2, the J gene TRBJ2-1; D not resolved. Trimming shortened V by 7 bases and J by 9 bases, and 28 bases separated the two germline ends. The germline gives CDR1 SGHTA, CDR2 FQGNSA. This CDR3 region has 17 residues.

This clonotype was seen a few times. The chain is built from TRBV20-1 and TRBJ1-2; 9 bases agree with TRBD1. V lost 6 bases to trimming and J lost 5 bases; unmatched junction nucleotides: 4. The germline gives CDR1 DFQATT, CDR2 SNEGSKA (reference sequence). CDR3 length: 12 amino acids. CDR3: CSARDRDYGYTF. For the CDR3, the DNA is TGCAGTGCCCGGGACAGGGATTATGGCTACACCTTC.

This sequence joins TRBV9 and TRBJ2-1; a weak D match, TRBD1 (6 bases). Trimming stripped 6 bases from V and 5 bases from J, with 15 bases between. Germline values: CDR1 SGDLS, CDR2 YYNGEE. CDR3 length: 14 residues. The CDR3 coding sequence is TGTGCCAGCAACAGGGACGGAGGAAACAATGAGCAGTTCTTC. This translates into CASNRDGGNNEQFF.

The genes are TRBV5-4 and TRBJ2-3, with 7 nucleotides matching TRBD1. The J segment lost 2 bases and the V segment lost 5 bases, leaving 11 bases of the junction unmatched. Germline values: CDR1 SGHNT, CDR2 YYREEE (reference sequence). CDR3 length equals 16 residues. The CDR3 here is CASRDHRTGYTDTQYF. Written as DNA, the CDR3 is TGTGCCAGCAGAGACCATCGGACAGGCTACACAGATACGCAGTATTTT.

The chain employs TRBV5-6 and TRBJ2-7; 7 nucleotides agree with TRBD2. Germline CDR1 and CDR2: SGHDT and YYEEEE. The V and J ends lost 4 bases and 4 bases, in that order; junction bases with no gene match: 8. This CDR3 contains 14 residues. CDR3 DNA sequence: TGTGCCAGCAGCGGGACCGGGAGGCGATACGAGCAGTACTTC. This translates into CASSGTGRRYEQYF.

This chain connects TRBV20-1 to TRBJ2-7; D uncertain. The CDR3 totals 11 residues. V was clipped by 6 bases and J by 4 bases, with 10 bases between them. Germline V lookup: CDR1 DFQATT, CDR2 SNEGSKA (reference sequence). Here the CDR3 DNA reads TGCAGTGCAATAATCAATTACGAGCAGTACTTC. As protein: CSAIINYEQYF.

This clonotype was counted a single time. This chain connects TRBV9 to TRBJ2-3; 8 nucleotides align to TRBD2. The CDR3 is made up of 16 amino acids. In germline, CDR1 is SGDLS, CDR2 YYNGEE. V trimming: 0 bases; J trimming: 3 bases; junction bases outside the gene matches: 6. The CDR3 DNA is TGTGCCAGCAGCGTAGCTGGAGCGGGAGTTACAGATACGCAGTATTTT. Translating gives CASSVAGAGVTDTQYF.

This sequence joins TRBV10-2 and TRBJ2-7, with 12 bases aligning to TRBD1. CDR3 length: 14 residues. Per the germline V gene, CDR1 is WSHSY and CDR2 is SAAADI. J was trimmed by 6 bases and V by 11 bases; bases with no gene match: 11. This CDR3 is CAPGTGGQGCEQYV. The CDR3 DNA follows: TGCGCCCCCGGGACAGGGGGCCAGGGCTGCGAGCAGTACGTC.

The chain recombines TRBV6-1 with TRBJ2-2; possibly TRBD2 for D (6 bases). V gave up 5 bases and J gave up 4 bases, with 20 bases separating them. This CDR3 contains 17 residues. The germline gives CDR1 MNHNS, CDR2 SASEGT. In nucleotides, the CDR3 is TGTGCCAGCAGTACCTCCGGTGCGGGGCAAATCACCGGGGAGCTGTTTTTT. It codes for CASSTSGAGQITGELFF.

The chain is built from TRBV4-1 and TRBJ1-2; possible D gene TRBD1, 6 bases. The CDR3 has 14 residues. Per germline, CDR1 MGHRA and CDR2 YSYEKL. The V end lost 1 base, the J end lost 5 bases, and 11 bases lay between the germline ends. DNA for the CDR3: TGCGCCAGCAGCCAAGCAGAAGGGGGTTATGGCTACACCTTC. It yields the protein CASSQAEGGYGYTF.

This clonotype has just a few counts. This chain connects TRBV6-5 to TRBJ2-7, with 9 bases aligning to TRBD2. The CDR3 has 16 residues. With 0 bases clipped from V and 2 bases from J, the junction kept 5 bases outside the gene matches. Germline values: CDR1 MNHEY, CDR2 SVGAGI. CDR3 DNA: TGTGCCAGCAGTTACTCTAGGCGGGAGGGGACCTACGAGCAGTACTTC. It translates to CASSYSRREGTYEQYF.

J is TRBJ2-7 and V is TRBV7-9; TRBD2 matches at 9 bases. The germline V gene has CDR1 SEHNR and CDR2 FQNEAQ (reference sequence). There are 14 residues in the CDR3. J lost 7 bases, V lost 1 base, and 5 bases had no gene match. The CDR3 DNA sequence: TGTGCCAGCAGCTTAGGAGGACTAGCGAGAGAGCAGTACTTC. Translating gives CASSLGGLAREQYF.

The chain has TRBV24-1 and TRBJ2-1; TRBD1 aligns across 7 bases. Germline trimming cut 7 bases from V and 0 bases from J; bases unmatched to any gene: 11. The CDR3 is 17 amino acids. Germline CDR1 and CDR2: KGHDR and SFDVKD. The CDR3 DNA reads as TGTGCCACCAGCACCGGGACAGCACATTACTCCTACAATGAGCAGTTCTTC. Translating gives CATSTGTAHYSYNEQFF.

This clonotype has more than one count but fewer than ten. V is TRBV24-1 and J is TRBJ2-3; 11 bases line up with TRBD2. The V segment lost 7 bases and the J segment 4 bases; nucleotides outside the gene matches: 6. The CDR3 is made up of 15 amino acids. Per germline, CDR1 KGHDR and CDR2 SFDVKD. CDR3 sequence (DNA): TGTGCCACCAGCCCACTAGCGGGGGTACCAGATACGCAGTATTTT. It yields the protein CATSPLAGVPDTQYF.

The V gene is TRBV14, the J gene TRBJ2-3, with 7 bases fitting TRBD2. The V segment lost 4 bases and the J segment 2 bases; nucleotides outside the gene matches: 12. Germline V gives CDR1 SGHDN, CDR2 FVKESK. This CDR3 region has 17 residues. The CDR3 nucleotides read TGTGCCAGCAGCCCGTACGGATGGGGGGGTCACACAGATACGCAGTATTTT. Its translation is CASSPYGWGGHTDTQYF.

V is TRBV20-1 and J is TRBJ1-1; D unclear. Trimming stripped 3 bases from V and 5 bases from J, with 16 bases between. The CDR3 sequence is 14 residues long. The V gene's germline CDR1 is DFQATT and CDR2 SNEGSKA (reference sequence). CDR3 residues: CSASKGAEVTEAFF. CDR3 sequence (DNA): TGCAGTGCTAGTAAAGGAGCGGAGGTAACTGAAGCTTTCTTT.

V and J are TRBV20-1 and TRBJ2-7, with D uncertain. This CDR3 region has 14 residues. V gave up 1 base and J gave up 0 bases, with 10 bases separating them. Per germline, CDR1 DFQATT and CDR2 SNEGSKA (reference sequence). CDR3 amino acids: CSARGVGYSYEQYV. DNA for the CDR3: TGCAGTGCTAGAGGGGTTGGTTACTCCTACGAGCAGTACGTC.

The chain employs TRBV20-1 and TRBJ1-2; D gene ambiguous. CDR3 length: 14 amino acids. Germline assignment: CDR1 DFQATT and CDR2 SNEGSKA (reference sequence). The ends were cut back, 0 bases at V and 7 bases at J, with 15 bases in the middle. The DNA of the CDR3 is TGCAGTGCTAGAGAATCGGGTCCCCCGGCTGGCTACACCTTC. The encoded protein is CSARESGPPAGYTF.

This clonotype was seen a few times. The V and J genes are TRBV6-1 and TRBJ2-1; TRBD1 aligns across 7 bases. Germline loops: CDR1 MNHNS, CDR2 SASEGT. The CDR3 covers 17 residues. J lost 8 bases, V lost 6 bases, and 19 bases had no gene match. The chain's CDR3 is CASRPITPPDRFDEQFF. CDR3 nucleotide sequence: TGTGCCAGCAGGCCCATAACTCCCCCGGACAGGTTCGATGAGCAGTTCTTC.

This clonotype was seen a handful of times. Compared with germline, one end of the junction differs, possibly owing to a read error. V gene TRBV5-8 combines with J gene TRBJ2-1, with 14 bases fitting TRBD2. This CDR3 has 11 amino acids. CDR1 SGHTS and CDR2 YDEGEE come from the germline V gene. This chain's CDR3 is CASSSGLAGVF. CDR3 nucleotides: TGTGCCAGCAGCTCGGGACTAGCGGGGGTCTTC.